In its sample, the clone carrying this TCR beta chain was seen many times. The data belong to a study of blood T cells in healthy people across ages. Turning to the study itself: Template switching caught about one barcoded beta molecule for each two T cells.

Peripheral blood was drawn, around 9.3 milliliters per donor. Total RNA, at least 6 micrograms per sample, came from PBMCs. The authors ran a second PCR of 7 to 11 cycles using a sample-barcoded 5' primer and a J-beta primer mix. TCRdb itself ran the 5' RACE reads through MiXCR, one entry per CDR3 protein. The sample consists of over a million distinct CDR3 sequences, more than 40% of them appearing once. What was sequenced was blood. The source of this sequence is a woman in her fifties or sixties in good health.

The CDR3, as DNA: TGCAGCGTTGATTATGGAAGGGAGCAGTACTTC. This gives the protein CSVDYGREQYF. The J gene is TRBJ2-7, the V gene TRBV29-1; D ambiguous. This CDR3 contains 11 residues. Trimming took off 3 bases at V and 7 bases at J, with 10 bases between the two ends. The germline V gene has CDR1 SQVTM and CDR2 ANQGSEA.